Presented here are 16 T cell receptor beta chains from one specimen sequenced in a study of T cell repertoires in cytomegalovirus infection. TCRdb fed the reads into MiXCR, producing one record per CDR3 protein. The top ten clones hold around an eighth of a sample with some 940,000 distinct CDR3 sequences, around 29% of them seen once. These receptors are not linked to any known antigen. Sequenced here: cultured CD8+ T cells from PBMCs, sampled from culture after CMV antigen stimulation. These receptors were collected from a human donor in good health (CMV status not recorded). Some clones in this sample may be carry-over from other donors' samples.

The chain recombines TRBV20-1 with TRBJ2-7, with 15 nucleotides matching TRBD2. Germline V gene sequence: CDR1 DFQATT, CDR2 SNEGSKA (reference sequence). V lost 0 bases and J lost 4; bases outside the gene matches: 7. This CDR3 has 17 amino acids. CDR3 amino acids: CSARDGTSGGTWYEQYF. DNA of the CDR3: TGCAGTGCTAGAGATGGGACTAGCGGGGGGACTTGGTACGAGCAGTACTTC.

This clonotype was counted a few times. V gene TRBV7-6 combines with J gene TRBJ2-3, with D perhaps matching TRBD1 (6 bases). The CDR3 covers 16 residues. CDR1 SGHVS and CDR2 FNYEAQ come from the germline V gene. The V gene lost 0 bases and the J gene lost 2 bases, with 12 bases spanning the gap. CDR3 in DNA: TGTGCCAGCAGCTTAGCGTGGGGACACCCCACAGATACGCAGTATTTT. Protein product: CASSLAWGHPTDTQYF.

This clonotype was seen only a few times. The chain joins TRBV6-6 to TRBJ2-7; the match to TRBD2 covers 7 bases. The length of the CDR3 is 15 residues. Germline V gene data show CDR1 as MNHNY and CDR2 as SVGAGI (reference sequence). Trimming cost V 2 bases and J 3 bases; bases outside gene matches: 7. The CDR3: CASSYDEAGNYEQYF. The CDR3 nucleotides are TGTGCCAGCAGTTACGACGAAGCGGGGAACTACGAGCAGTACTTC.

This clonotype was observed a handful of times. This sequence joins TRBV9 and TRBJ2-3; D remains unclear. Trimming pared 2 bases from V and 3 bases from J, leaving 7 bases between. Germline assignment: CDR1 SGDLS and CDR2 YYNGEE. The CDR3 is 13 amino acids. CDR3 bases: TGTGCCAGCAGCGTGCGGCGGACAGATACGCAGTATTTT. This translates into CASSVRRTDTQYF.

This clonotype appeared a few times. V gene TRBV6-5 combines with J gene TRBJ1-6; no clear D. The CDR3 sequence is 14 residues long. The ends were cut back, 2 bases at V and 9 bases at J, with 11 bases in the middle. Germline CDR1 reads MNHEY; CDR2 reads SVGAGI. This CDR3 reads CASSYERPPSPLHF. In nucleotides, the CDR3 is TGTGCCAGCAGTTACGAGAGGCCCCCTTCACCCCTCCACTTT.

CDR3 loop: CSAPLRGTYEQYF. The CDR3, as DNA: TGCAGTGCCCCCCTGAGGGGGACCTACGAGCAGTACTTC. The J gene is TRBJ2-7, the V gene TRBV20-1, with D possibly being TRBD1 (6 bases). The CDR3 covers 13 residues. V lost 6 bases to trimming and J lost 2 bases, with 14 bases between them. Germline CDR1 reads DFQATT; CDR2 reads SNEGSKA (reference sequence).

This rearrangement joins TRBV29-1 to TRBJ2-2; D remains ambiguous. The CDR3 sequence is 16 residues long. The germline V and J ends were trimmed by 5 bases and 0 bases, with 16 bases remaining between them. CDR1 SQVTM and CDR2 ANQGSEA come from the germline V gene. The CDR3 coding sequence is TGCAGCGTTACCCCGGGCCCCCAAGCGAACACCGGGGAGCTGTTTTTT. Its translation is CSVTPGPQANTGELFF.

The gene calls are TRBV27 and TRBJ2-1; a weak D match, TRBD2 (5 bases). V gave up 5 bases and J gave up 6 bases, with 11 bases separating them. CDR3 length equals 13 residues. CDR1 is MNHEY, CDR2 SMNVEV, per germline (reference sequence). CDR3 sequence: CASSPDLINEQFF. The DNA for the CDR3 is TGTGCCAGCAGTCCGGACTTGATCAATGAGCAGTTCTTC.

This chain joins TRBV7-9 and TRBJ2-7; TRBD1 aligns across 10 bases. Germline CDR1 SEHNR, CDR2 FQNEAQ (reference sequence). The CDR3 has 15 residues. V trimming: 4 bases; J trimming: 5 bases; junction bases outside the gene matches: 8. Here the CDR3 DNA reads TGTGCCAGCAGCTCCCGGGACAGGGGTCCCCACGAGCAGTACTTC. The encoded protein is CASSSRDRGPHEQYF.

As for this clonotype: The final CDR3 position lacks the conserved phenylalanine or tryptophan, pointing to a likely read error. This chain links TRBV20-1 with TRBJ1-1; 9 nucleotides match TRBD1. V was clipped by 5 bases and J by 10 bases; unmatched bases: 11. The CDR3 loop spans 13 amino acids. Germline V gene sequence: CDR1 DFQATT, CDR2 SNEGSKA (reference sequence). CDR3 DNA sequence: TGCAGTGCTGGAACAGGGGGCGGGGGTATAGCTTTCTCT. This sequence encodes CSAGTGGGGIAFS.

This clonotype showed up many times. The chain has TRBV12-3 or TRBV12-4 and TRBJ2-5; 9 bases are shared with TRBD1. There are 13 residues in the CDR3. The junction had 4 bases not matched to a gene; V was cut back by 6 bases and J by 5 bases. CDR3 sequence: CASRGQGGETQYF. CDR3 bases: TGTGCCAGCAGGGGACAGGGCGGGGAGACCCAGTACTTC.

This clonotype has more than one count but fewer than ten. The chain joins TRBV2 to TRBJ1-1, with unresolved D. Trimming removed 0 bases at V and 2 bases at J, with 10 bases between. The CDR3 extends over 15 amino acids. Germline lookup yields CDR1 SNHLY and CDR2 FYNNEI. The CDR3 is CASSEAMGINTEAFF. The DNA of the CDR3 is TGTGCCAGCAGTGAAGCTATGGGAATCAACACTGAAGCTTTCTTT.

The chain recombines TRBV7-9 with TRBJ2-1; 9 bases map to TRBD1. Germline assignment: CDR1 SEHNR and CDR2 FQNEAQ (reference sequence). The CDR3 loop spans 15 amino acids. The V segment lost 6 bases and the J segment 3 bases; nucleotides outside the gene matches: 6. The DNA of the CDR3 is TGTGCCAGCAGTTTCGGACAGGGGTACTACAATGAGCAGTTCTTC. This translates into CASSFGQGYYNEQFF.

This clonotype was seen more than once but under ten times. The chain carries TRBV10-3 and TRBJ2-1, with TRBD2 as a possible D gene (5 bases). The CDR3 spans 12 residues. CDR1 is ENHRY and CDR2 is SYGVKD in the germline V gene. V lost 10 bases to trimming and J lost 7 bases, with 14 bases between them. The chain's CDR3 is CATSEGANEQFF. In DNA form, the CDR3 reads TGTGCCACCTCCGAGGGAGCTAATGAGCAGTTCTTC.

This clonotype was seen more than once but under ten times. V gene TRBV6-1 combines with J gene TRBJ2-5; unclear D gene. The CDR3 consists of 15 residues. Trimming stripped 1 base from V and 4 bases from J, with 13 bases between. CDR1 and CDR2 from the germline V gene are MNHNS and SASEGT. The CDR3, as DNA: TGTGCCAGCAGTGAAGGCCTCACAAGGAGAGAGACCCAGTACTTC. Residues: CASSEGLTRRETQYF.

For this clonotype: One end of the junction does not line up with germline, which may come from a read error. V and J are TRBV19 and TRBJ1-1, with D possibly TRBD1 on 6 matching bases. The CDR3 contains 13 residues. Germline V gene lookup returns CDR1 LNHDA and CDR2 SQIVND (reference sequence). The CDR3 is CASSNRVNTDAFF. Here the CDR3 DNA reads TGTGCCAGTAGTAACAGGGTGAACACTGATGCTTTCTTT.